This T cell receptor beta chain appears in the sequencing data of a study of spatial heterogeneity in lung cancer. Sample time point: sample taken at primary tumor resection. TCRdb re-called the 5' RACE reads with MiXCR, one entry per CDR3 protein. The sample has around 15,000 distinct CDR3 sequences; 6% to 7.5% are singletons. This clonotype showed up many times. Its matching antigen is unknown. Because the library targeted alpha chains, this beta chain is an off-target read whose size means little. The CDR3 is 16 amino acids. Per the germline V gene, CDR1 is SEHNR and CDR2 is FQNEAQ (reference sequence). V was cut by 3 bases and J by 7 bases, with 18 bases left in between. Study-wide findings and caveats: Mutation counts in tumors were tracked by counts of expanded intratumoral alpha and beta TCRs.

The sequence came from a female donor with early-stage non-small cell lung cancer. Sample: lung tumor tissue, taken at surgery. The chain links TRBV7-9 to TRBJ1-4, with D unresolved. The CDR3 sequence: CASSFFALGSSEKLFF. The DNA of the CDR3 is TGTGCCAGCAGCTTTTTTGCCCTCGGGTCGAGTGAAAAACTGTTTTTT. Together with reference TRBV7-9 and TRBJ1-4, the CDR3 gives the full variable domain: DTGVSQNPRHKITKRGQNVTFRCDPISEHNRLYWYRQTLGQGPEFLTYFQNEAQLEKSRLLSDRFSAERPKGSFSTLEIQRTEQGDSAMYLCASSFFALGSSEKLFFGSGTQLSVL.